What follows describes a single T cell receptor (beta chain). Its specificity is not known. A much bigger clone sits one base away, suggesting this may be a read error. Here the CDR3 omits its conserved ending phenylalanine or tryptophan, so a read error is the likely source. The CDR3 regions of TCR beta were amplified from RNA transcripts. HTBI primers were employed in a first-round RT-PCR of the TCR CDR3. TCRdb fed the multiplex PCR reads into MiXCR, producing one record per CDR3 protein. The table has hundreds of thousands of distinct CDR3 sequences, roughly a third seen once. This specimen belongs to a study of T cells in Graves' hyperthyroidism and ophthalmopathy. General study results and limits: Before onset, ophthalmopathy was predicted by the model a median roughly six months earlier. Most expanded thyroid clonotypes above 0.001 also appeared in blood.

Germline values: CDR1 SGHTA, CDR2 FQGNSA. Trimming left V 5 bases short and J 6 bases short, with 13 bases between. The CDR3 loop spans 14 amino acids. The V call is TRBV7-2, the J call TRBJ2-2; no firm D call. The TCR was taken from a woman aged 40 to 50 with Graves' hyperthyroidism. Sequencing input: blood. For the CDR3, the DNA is TGTGCCAGCAGCGCCTCCGTCAGCGCCGGGGAGCTGTTTTCT. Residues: CASSASVSAGELFS.